One and the same sample provided the 16 T cell receptor beta chains below, sequenced in a study of cytomegalovirus exposure and HLA in healthy donors. In the PCR, 60 Vbeta and 13 Jbeta primers were used. Method: immunoSEQ multiplex PCR; TCRdb's copy keeps in-frame clones and lacks some. The sample records roughly 100,000 clones, around 83% being singletons. Sequenced sample: PBMCs. Receptors originate from a female donor in good health and CMV-seropositive.

The chain uses TRBV4-1 and TRBJ2-1, with D maybe TRBD2 (5 bases). V shed 4 bases and J shed 8 bases, with 9 bases lying between them. The CDR3 spans 12 residues. The germline V gene has CDR1 MGHRA and CDR2 YSYEKL. This CDR3 is CASSRVLDEQFF. The DNA of the CDR3 is TGCGCCAGCAGCCGAGTACTAGATGAGCAGTTCTTC.

J is TRBJ1-2 and V is TRBV11-2; D uncertain. The germline gives CDR1 SGHAT, CDR2 FQNNGV. Trimming removed 3 bases from V and 2 bases from J, with 13 bases in between. The CDR3 is 15 residues long. CDR3: CASSFTPGNNYGYTF. The CDR3 bases are TGTGCCAGCAGCTTCACTCCCGGGAACAACTATGGCTACACCTTC.

In this sample, this clone turned up once. The rearrangement joins TRBV19 to TRBJ2-3, with D unresolved. Between the trimmed V and J ends, which lost 3 bases and 5 bases, there was a span of 9 bases. This CDR3 region has 13 residues. CDR1 and CDR2 from the germline V gene are LNHDA and SQIVND (reference sequence). Here the CDR3 DNA reads TGTGCCAGTAGTATTTCCACGGGAGATACGCAGTATTTT. This codes for CASSISTGDTQYF.

The genes are TRBV5-1 and TRBJ1-5, with D perhaps TRBD1 (6 bases). Trimming left V 1 base short and J 0 bases short, with 20 bases between. Germline V CDR1 and CDR2: SGHRS, YFSETQ. There are 19 residues in the CDR3. The CDR3: CASSLRESGGRDSNQPQHF. Here the CDR3 DNA reads TGCGCCAGCAGCTTGAGGGAAAGCGGGGGGCGGGATAGCAATCAGCCCCAGCATTTT. Supplemented by reference TRBV5-1 and TRBJ1-5, the full variable domain reads KAGVTQTPRYLIKTRGQQVTLSCSPISGHRSVSWYQQTPGQGLQFLFEYFSETQRNKGNFPGRFSGRQFSNSRSEMNVSTLELGDSALYLCASSLRESGGRDSNQPQHFGDGTRLSIL.

This chain joins TRBV10-2 and TRBJ1-1, with D hard to call. The germline V gene has CDR1 WSHSY and CDR2 SAAADI. This CDR3 comprises 11 residues. Between the trimmed V and J ends, which lost 2 bases and 6 bases, there was a span of 4 bases. The CDR3 sequence: CASSETAEAFF. The CDR3 coding sequence is TGCGCCAGCAGTGAGACAGCTGAAGCTTTCTTT.

With regard to this clone: A read error may account for a junction end that differs from germline. The rearrangement uses TRBV7-6 and TRBJ2-1; 9 nucleotides agree with TRBD2. The CDR3 has 15 residues. In germline, CDR1 is SGHVS, CDR2 FNYEAQ. Written as DNA, the CDR3 is TGTTCCAGCAGCTTGACTAGCGGCTCAAACAATGAGCAGTTCTTC. This sequence encodes CSSSLTSGSNNEQFF.

The CDR3 reads CASSLDRTTLNYGYTF. CDR3 DNA: TGTGCCAGCAGCCTGGACAGGACTACCCTGAACTATGGCTACACCTTC. This sequence joins TRBV5-4 and TRBJ1-2; 7 bases fit TRBD1. V lost 4 bases and J lost 2; bases outside the gene matches: 11. Germline V lookup: CDR1 SGHNT, CDR2 YYREEE (reference sequence). CDR3 length equals 16 residues.

This chain links TRBV11-3 with TRBJ2-7; no definite D call. In germline, CDR1 is SGHNT, CDR2 YENEEA. Trimming pared 2 bases from V and 5 bases from J, leaving 13 bases between. The CDR3 covers 14 residues. CDR3 loop: CASSLSGRSNEQYF. The DNA of the CDR3 is TGTGCCAGCAGCTTATCCGGCAGGTCCAACGAGCAGTACTTC.

DNA for the CDR3: TGCGCCAGCAGCTTTTATTACAATGAGCAGTTCTTC. Translating it yields CASSFYYNEQFF. The J gene is TRBJ2-1, the V gene TRBV5-1, with D hard to call. Germline loops: CDR1 SGHRS, CDR2 YFSETQ. V was pared by 2 bases and J by 4 bases, with 4 bases between. The CDR3 has 12 amino acids.

This clone has more than one count but fewer than ten. This chain joins TRBV5-6 and TRBJ1-2; possibly TRBD1 for D (6 bases). The V and J ends lost 3 bases and 3 bases respectively, with 18 bases between them. The length of the CDR3 is 16 residues. Germline V gene data show CDR1 as SGHDT and CDR2 as YYEEEE. Here the CDR3 DNA reads TGTGCCAGCAGCTCCGGTGGGGCAGGGGTGTACTATGGCTACACCTTC. This codes for CASSSGGAGVYYGYTF.

This clone was counted a few times. The chain employs TRBV6-1 and TRBJ1-1; no definite D call. The CDR3 contains 14 residues. The V gene lost 3 bases and the J gene lost 0 bases, with 8 bases spanning the gap. Germline V gives CDR1 MNHNS, CDR2 SASEGT. For the CDR3, the DNA is TGTGCCAGCAGTGAGAGGGAACTGAACACTGAAGCTTTCTTT. Translating gives CASSERELNTEAFF.

This chain links TRBV6-5 with TRBJ1-1, with 7 bases matching TRBD1. Trimming cost V 6 bases and J 6 bases; bases outside gene matches: 7. CDR1 is MNHEY, CDR2 SVGAGI, per germline. The CDR3 covers 13 residues. CDR3 in amino acids: CASSRQGAAEAFF. The CDR3 DNA is TGTGCCAGCAGCCGACAGGGTGCGGCTGAAGCTTTCTTT.

The chain combines TRBV9 with TRBJ2-2; 12 bases fit TRBD2. CDR1 is SGDLS and CDR2 is YYNGEE in the germline V gene. This CDR3 has 15 residues. V was pared by 6 bases and J by 6 bases, with 6 bases of the junction left unmatched. CDR3 in amino acids: CASNQLAGGSGELFF. The CDR3 nucleotides read TGTGCCAGCAACCAACTAGCGGGGGGCTCCGGGGAGCTGTTTTTT.

The V call is TRBV7-9, the J call TRBJ2-7, with TRBD1 as a possible D gene (6 bases). V gave up 4 bases and J gave up 4 bases, with 17 bases separating them. Germline V gene data show CDR1 as SEHNR and CDR2 as FQNEAQ (reference sequence). The CDR3 extends over 15 amino acids. As DNA, the CDR3 is TGTGCCAGCAGCTCAACCCCACAGGGACCTTACGAGCAGTACTTC. This encodes CASSSTPQGPYEQYF.

This chain joins TRBV30 and TRBJ2-1; no clear D gene. This CDR3 has 12 residues. From germline, CDR1 is GTSNPN and CDR2 SVGIG (reference sequence). V dropped 3 bases and J dropped 7 bases, with 10 bases sitting between them. This CDR3 is CAWRASKNEQFF. CDR3 bases: TGTGCCTGGAGGGCCTCCAAGAATGAGCAGTTCTTC. The full variable domain, in which reference TRBV30 and TRBJ2-1 provide the parts outside the CDR3, is SQTIHQWPATLVQPVGSPLSLECTVEGTSNPNLYWYRQAAGRGLQLLFYSVGIGQISSEVPQNLSASRPQDRQFILSSKKLLLSDSGFYLCAWRASKNEQFFGPGTRLTVL.

Only a few counts were recorded for this clone. CDR3 sequence reads: CASRASTGLNTEAFF. CDR3 nucleotides: TGTGCCAGCAGAGCCTCGACAGGATTAAACACTGAAGCTTTCTTT. This rearrangement joins TRBV27 to TRBJ1-1; a weak D match, TRBD1 (6 bases). Germline V gene data show CDR1 as MNHEY and CDR2 as SMNVEV (reference sequence). V dropped 6 bases and J dropped 2 bases, with 16 bases sitting between them. The CDR3 has 15 amino acids.